Reported below is one T cell receptor beta chain. Per the original methods: Cell counts per sample came from amplifying reference gene primers. Assay used: immunoSEQ multiplex PCR; TCRdb lists only in-frame clones, some missing. For V, J and clone size, that table is used; D and trimming come from the DNA. The sample carries 200,000 to 250,000 clones, roughly 92% recorded once. The CDR3 loop spans 16 amino acids. Trimming took 4 bases from V and 2 from J, leaving 18 bases between them. Germline V gene sequence: CDR1 MDHEN, CDR2 SYDVKM. This specimen comes from a study of blood T cell repertoires in COVID-19. At the level of the study: Material from acute and convalescent COVID-19 was sourced from the United States, Italy and Spain. T cells, B-cell-depleted T cells, or PBMCs supplied cDNA or gDNA.

The V call is TRBV28, the J call TRBJ2-7; a weak D match, TRBD2 (6 bases). The receptor was isolated from a man aged 55 to 70 with COVID-19, enrolled during active disease. Sequencing was done on a sample of peripheral blood. CDR3 nucleotides: TGTGCCAGCAGTTCCCCCACAGGAGGGGCCGCCTACGAGCAGTACTTC. Its protein is CASSSPTGGAAYEQYF.